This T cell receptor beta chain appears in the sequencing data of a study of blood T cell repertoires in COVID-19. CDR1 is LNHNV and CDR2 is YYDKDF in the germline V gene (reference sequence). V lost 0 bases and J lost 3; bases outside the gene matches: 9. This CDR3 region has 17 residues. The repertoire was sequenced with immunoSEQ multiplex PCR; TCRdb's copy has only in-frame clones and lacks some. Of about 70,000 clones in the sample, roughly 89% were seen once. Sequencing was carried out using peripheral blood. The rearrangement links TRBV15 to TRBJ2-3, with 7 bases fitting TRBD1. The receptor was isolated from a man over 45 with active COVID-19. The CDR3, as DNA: TGTGCCACCAGCAGAGATTTGGCCGGCAGGGGGACAGATACGCAGTATTTT. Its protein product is CATSRDLAGRGTDTQYF.